The 29 T cell receptor beta chains below were found in one sample sequenced in a study of T cell changes during pregnancy in multiple sclerosis (dated by TCRdb to the late 2010s). The library came from the immunoSEQ multiplex PCR assay. The immuneACCESS repertoire file appears here via TCRdb, limited to in-frame rearrangements. These files lack a portion of the clones; in checked studies, under half of the deficit traces to unresolved V genes, and the cause of the others is not known. Within this sample are more than 90,000 clones, with about 91% of them counted one time only. Jointly, the top ten make up around 3.1% of the sample. The sample here was peripheral blood, taken in the second trimester of pregnancy. Receptors originate from a female donor with multiple sclerosis, enrolled in a pregnancy study.

In this sample, this clone turned up once. The genes are TRBV11-2 and TRBJ1-1; D perhaps matches TRBD1 (5 bases). This CDR3 is 14 amino acids long. Germline CDR1 is SGHAT and CDR2 is FQNNGV. Between the trimmed V and J ends, which lost 3 bases and 0 bases, there was a span of 8 bases. The CDR3 bases are TGTGCCAGCAGCTTCAGGGATATGAACACTGAAGCTTTCTTT. It translates to CASSFRDMNTEAFF.

The rearrangement uses TRBV4-1 and TRBJ2-7; tentative D call: TRBD1 (5 bases). The V end was cut by 0 bases, the J end by 3 bases, with 12 bases between. The germline V gene encodes CDR1 MGHRA and CDR2 YSYEKL. The CDR3 totals 15 residues. This CDR3 reads CASSQDVRGIYEQYF. The CDR3 nucleotides read TGCGCCAGCAGCCAAGATGTTAGGGGTATCTACGAGCAGTACTTC.

This clone was observed a single time. The gene calls are TRBV27 and TRBJ1-2; TRBD1 matches 8 bases. J lost 0 bases, V lost 3 bases, and 0 bases had no gene match. Germline V gene lookup returns CDR1 MNHEY and CDR2 SMNVEV (reference sequence). The CDR3 spans 14 residues. CDR3 DNA: TGTGCCAGCAGTTTCAGGGGGCCTAACTATGGCTACACCTTC. It yields the protein CASSFRGPNYGYTF.

Here the CDR3 reads CASSSAGGNQPQHF. As DNA, the CDR3 is TGTGCCAGCAGCAGCGCAGGGGGGAATCAGCCCCAGCATTTT. This chain joins TRBV9 and TRBJ1-5; 7 nucleotides line up with TRBD1. The CDR3 totals 14 residues. CDR1 and CDR2 (germline): SGDLS, YYNGEE. Trimming at V came to 4 bases and at J to 4 bases, leaving 5 bases not matched to a gene.

The V and J genes are TRBV6-4 and TRBJ1-1; a possible D gene is TRBD1 (5 bases). CDR3 length: 13 amino acids. Germline V gene lookup returns CDR1 MRHNA and CDR2 SNTAGT. The germline V and J ends were trimmed by 4 bases and 3 bases, with 9 bases remaining between them. The CDR3 DNA sequence: TGTGCCAGCAGTGCGCAGGGTGACACTGAAGCTTTCTTT. Translation gives CASSAQGDTEAFF.

The chain employs TRBV19 and TRBJ2-5, with D perhaps matching TRBD2 (5 bases). Trimming stripped 4 bases from V and 0 bases from J, with 24 bases between. The germline gives CDR1 LNHDA, CDR2 SQIVND (reference sequence). CDR3 length: 19 amino acids. The CDR3 nucleotides are TGTGCCAGTAGTACCTGGACTCCCGAGACGGGTAGGGACCAAGAGACCCAGTACTTC. Translating it yields CASSTWTPETGRDQETQYF.

The CDR3 sequence is CASSFPSGLGRREQYF. The CDR3, as DNA: TGTGCCAGCAGCTTCCCTAGCGGCCTGGGGCGGAGGGAGCAGTACTTC. This rearrangement joins TRBV7-9 to TRBJ2-7, with 7 bases identical to TRBD2. CDR1 is SEHNR and CDR2 is FQNEAQ in the germline V gene (reference sequence). The CDR3 sequence is 16 residues long. J gave up 7 bases and V 3 bases, and 15 bases lay outside the gene matches.

The chain recombines TRBV13 with TRBJ2-7, with 8 bases lining up with TRBD2. The junction had 15 bases not matched to a gene; V was cut back by 4 bases and J by 4 bases. The CDR3 loop spans 17 amino acids. The germline V gene has CDR1 PRHDT and CDR2 FYEKMQ (reference sequence). The CDR3 DNA is TGTGCCAGCAGCTCCATGGGACTAGGTTCCCATTTTTACGAGCAGTACTTC. It yields the protein CASSSMGLGSHFYEQYF.

The genes are TRBV25-1 and TRBJ1-5; TRBD1 matches 9 bases. Germline V gives CDR1 MGHDK, CDR2 SYGVNS. The CDR3 sequence is 14 residues long. The junction had 3 bases not matched to a gene; V was cut back by 4 bases and J by 5 bases. As DNA, the CDR3 is TGTGCCAGCAGTGTACAGGGGGCTGATCAGCCCCAGCATTTT. Its protein product is CASSVQGADQPQHF.

The rearrangement joins TRBV13 to TRBJ2-7; D possibly corresponds to TRBD1 (5 bases). Trimming removed 0 bases at V and 5 bases at J, with 8 bases between. The V gene's germline CDR1 is PRHDT and CDR2 FYEKMQ (reference sequence). CDR3 length equals 13 residues. The CDR3 coding sequence is TGTGCCAGCAGCTTAGGCGCCAGGGACGAGCAGTACTTC. Protein: CASSLGARDEQYF.

The chain uses TRBV7-2 and TRBJ2-1; 7 positions agree with TRBD2. V was clipped by 3 bases and J by 8 bases; unmatched bases: 10. Germline loops: CDR1 SGHTA, CDR2 FQGNSA. The CDR3 sequence is 15 residues long. The CDR3 nucleotides are TGTGCCAGCAGCTTTCTGAGGACTAGGTCCGATGAGCAGTTCTTC. This translates into CASSFLRTRSDEQFF.

This clone has a single count. The chain links TRBV4-1 to TRBJ1-5; 12 positions agree with TRBD1. The junction had 7 bases not matched to a gene; V was cut back by 1 base and J by 6 bases. The CDR3 is made up of 17 amino acids. From germline, CDR1 is MGHRA and CDR2 YSYEKL. In DNA form, the CDR3 reads TGCGCCAGCAGCCAAGTGTGGGACAGGGGGCCGGGTCAGCCCCAGCATTTT. As protein: CASSQVWDRGPGQPQHF.

This chain links TRBV15 with TRBJ1-1, with D uncertain. CDR1 is LNHNV, CDR2 YYDKDF, per germline (reference sequence). Trimming stripped 3 bases from V and 5 bases from J, with 10 bases between. This CDR3 spans 13 amino acids. CDR3 sequence: CATSRERRTEAFF. DNA for the CDR3: TGTGCCACCAGCAGGGAGAGAAGAACTGAAGCTTTCTTT.

This chain joins TRBV5-1 and TRBJ2-1, with TRBD1 matching 10 bases. The length of the CDR3 is 15 residues. Per the germline V gene, CDR1 is SGHRS and CDR2 is YFSETQ. V lost 7 bases, J lost 6 bases, and 10 bases stayed unmatched. The CDR3 region has the DNA TGCGCCAGCCGCCTATCCGGGACAGGGGCCAATGAGCAGTTCTTC. It encodes CASRLSGTGANEQFF.

The J gene is TRBJ1-2, the V gene TRBV5-6; 9 nucleotides agree with TRBD1. CDR3 length: 15 amino acids. Germline V gene lookup returns CDR1 SGHDT and CDR2 YYEEEE. The J segment lost 2 bases and the V segment lost 2 bases, leaving 4 bases of the junction unmatched. The CDR3 is CASSFRDRVNYGYTF. CDR3 bases: TGTGCCAGCAGCTTCCGGGACAGGGTAAACTATGGCTACACCTTC.

This chain uses TRBV6-5 with TRBJ2-7; 8 nucleotides match TRBD2. Germline assignment: CDR1 MNHEY and CDR2 SVGAGI. The CDR3 totals 15 residues. V trimming: 2 bases; J trimming: 3 bases; junction bases outside the gene matches: 6. The CDR3 reads CASSYPTSGSYEQYF. CDR3 sequence (DNA): TGTGCCAGCAGTTACCCAACTAGCGGAAGCTACGAGCAGTACTTC.

The chain is built from TRBV29-1 and TRBJ1-2, with D perhaps TRBD1 (5 bases). CDR1 and CDR2 from the germline V gene are SQVTM and ANQGSEA. The CDR3 covers 14 residues. V was trimmed by 4 bases and J by 3 bases, leaving 15 bases between them. This CDR3 is CSVGPRVGDYGYTF. The CDR3 DNA is TGCAGCGTTGGTCCCAGGGTAGGAGACTATGGCTACACCTTC. Together with reference TRBV29-1 and TRBJ1-2, the CDR3 gives the full variable domain: SAVISQKPSRDICQRGTSLTIQCQVDSQVTMMFWYRQQPGQSLTLIATANQGSEATYESGFVIDKFPISRPNLTFSTLTVSNMSPEDSSIYLCSVGPRVGDYGYTFGSGTRLTVV.

The V call is TRBV14, the J call TRBJ2-1, with 11 bases identical to TRBD2. Germline CDR1 and CDR2: SGHDN and FVKESK. V trimming: 3 bases; J trimming: 5 bases; junction bases outside the gene matches: 15. CDR3 size: 19 residues. CDR3 in DNA: TGTGCCAGCAGCCAGATATCCGGGCTAGCGGGAGGCGGTAACAATGAGCAGTTCTTC. Its protein is CASSQISGLAGGGNNEQFF.

The DNA of the CDR3 is TGTGCCAGCATTGGAGGGCGAGTTGAAGCTTTCTTT. Translated, it gives CASIGGRVEAFF. This chain links TRBV2 with TRBJ1-1; D not resolved. Germline loops: CDR1 SNHLY, CDR2 FYNNEI. There are 12 residues in the CDR3. The germline V and J ends were trimmed by 7 bases and 7 bases, with 13 bases remaining between them.

The chain joins TRBV19 to TRBJ1-4, with 9 bases aligning to TRBD1. V dropped 10 bases and J dropped 0; count of bases not matched to a gene: 9. Germline V lookup: CDR1 LNHDA, CDR2 SQIVND (reference sequence). The CDR3 runs to 16 residues. The CDR3 loop reads CATGTGKTSTNEKLFF. CDR3 DNA sequence: TGTGCCACCGGGACAGGGAAAACCTCAACTAATGAAAAACTGTTTTTT.

J is TRBJ2-1 and V is TRBV18; 10 bases are a match to TRBD2. CDR3 length: 15 amino acids. The germline gives CDR1 KGHSH, CDR2 LQKENI. With V trimmed by 8 bases and J by 4 bases, 8 bases remained unmatched. CDR3 amino acids: CASQLAGDVYNEQFF. DNA of the CDR3: TGTGCCAGCCAGCTAGCGGGAGATGTGTACAATGAGCAGTTCTTC.

The rearrangement uses TRBV29-1 and TRBJ1-4; a weak D match, TRBD1 (5 bases). V lost 4 bases, J lost 8 bases, and 14 bases lay in between. The CDR3 has 13 amino acids. CDR1 is SQVTM, CDR2 ANQGSEA, per germline. Here the CDR3 reads CSVGYRQKEKLFF. CDR3 sequence (DNA): TGCAGCGTTGGGTACAGGCAGAAGGAAAAACTGTTTTTT.

The CDR3 coding sequence is TGTGCCAGTCTTGTTCTAGCGGGGTATACCGGGGAGCTGTTTTTT. As protein: CASLVLAGYTGELFF. The chain recombines TRBV7-8 with TRBJ2-2; TRBD2 aligns across 9 bases. The V and J ends lost 9 bases and 5 bases, in that order; junction bases with no gene match: 10. This CDR3 has 15 amino acids. From germline, CDR1 is SGHVS and CDR2 FQNEAQ. The entire variable domain, with the rest obtained from reference TRBV7-8 and TRBJ2-2, is as follows: GAGVSQSPRYKVAKRGQDVALRCDPISGHVSLFWYQQALGQGPEFLTYFQNEAQLDKSGLPSDRFFAERPEGSVSTLKIQRTQQEDSAVYLCASLVLAGYTGELFFGEGSRLTVL.

By frequency in the sample, this clone is medium-sized. V usage is TRBV28 and J usage is TRBJ2-1; D possibly corresponds to TRBD2 (5 bases). This CDR3 is 19 amino acids long. CDR1 and CDR2 (germline): MDHEN, SYDVKM. Trimming pared 3 bases from V and 1 base from J, leaving 22 bases between. The CDR3 DNA is TGTGCCAGCAGTTTTGTTGGGAGTGGATTACTGGGATCCTACAATGAGCAGTTCTTC. This encodes CASSFVGSGLLGSYNEQFF.

V usage is TRBV27 and J usage is TRBJ2-1, with D uncertain. V lost 1 base, J lost 3 bases, and 13 bases lay in between. The CDR3 length is 16 residues. Germline CDR1 is MNHEY and CDR2 is SMNVEV (reference sequence). The CDR3 nucleotides read TGTGCCAGCAGTTTATATACCGGCGGATTCTACAATGAGCAGTTCTTC. The encoded protein is CASSLYTGGFYNEQFF.

J is TRBJ1-2 and V is TRBV29-1; D may be TRBD1 (6 bases). Germline V gene lookup returns CDR1 SQVTM and CDR2 ANQGSEA. The V end lost 4 bases, the J end lost 2 bases, and 14 bases lay between the germline ends. This CDR3 region has 14 residues. The DNA for the CDR3 is TGCAGCGTTGCGGGACATCCACCAAACTATGGCTACACCTTC. The encoded protein is CSVAGHPPNYGYTF.

V usage is TRBV5-4 and J usage is TRBJ1-2; D perhaps matches TRBD1 (6 bases). Per the germline V gene, CDR1 is SGHNT and CDR2 is YYREEE (reference sequence). The CDR3 length is 14 residues. V lost 0 bases and J lost 8, with 14 bases in between. CDR3 DNA: TGTGCCAGCAGCTTGGACAGGACAGCGAACGGCTACACCTTC. Protein: CASSLDRTANGYTF.

The rearrangement uses TRBV28 and TRBJ2-1; 10 positions agree with TRBD2. Germline V gene sequence: CDR1 MDHEN, CDR2 SYDVKM. V lost 7 bases to trimming and J lost 9 bases; unmatched junction nucleotides: 18. The CDR3 is 17 residues long. The CDR3 reads CASTISGRSTPGTEQFF. The CDR3 coding sequence is TGTGCCAGCACCATTAGCGGGAGGTCAACCCCGGGGACTGAGCAGTTCTTC.

The J gene is TRBJ2-7, the V gene TRBV28; D is unresolved. The ends were cut back, 6 bases at V and 5 bases at J, with 17 bases in the middle. The CDR3 spans 14 residues. The germline gives CDR1 MDHEN, CDR2 SYDVKM. DNA for the CDR3: TGTGCCAGCAGCCTCCGATTTTTGGGCGACGAGCAGTACTTC. Translated: CASSLRFLGDEQYF.